The 6 T cell receptor beta chains below come from one sample, sequenced in a study of monozygotic twins with cystic fibrosis (dated by TCRdb to about 2021). The protocol used for the library was the immunoSEQ multiplex PCR assay. TCRdb holds this immuneACCESS table with in-frame rearrangements only. Some clones are missing; in checked studies, unresolved V genes explain under half, and the rest has no known cause. The sample table shows 25,000 to 40,000 clones, and roughly 96% are seen once. Around 0.17% of the sample is held by the ten biggest clonotypes. The specimen was blood. These receptors were collected from a girl aged 2 to 9 with cystic fibrosis.

The rearrangement joins TRBV19 to TRBJ1-1; D is unresolved. The CDR3 contains 11 residues. The V gene's germline CDR1 is LNHDA and CDR2 SQIVND (reference sequence). Trimming cost V 7 bases and J 7 bases, with 10 bases left between them. The CDR3 sequence: CASTGGNEAFF. CDR3 coding DNA: TGTGCCAGTACGGGAGGGAATGAAGCTTTCTTT.

The CDR3 bases are TGTGCCAGCAGCGTCGCGACAGGGGGAAATTCACCCCTCCACTTT. This encodes CASSVATGGNSPLHF. The J gene is TRBJ1-6, the V gene TRBV9, with 9 nucleotides matching TRBD1. J gave up 7 bases and V 2 bases, and 4 bases lay outside the gene matches. The CDR3 length is 15 residues. CDR1 is SGDLS, CDR2 YYNGEE, per germline.

The V gene is TRBV6-5, the J gene TRBJ1-1; D is unclear. Trimming shortened V by 8 bases and J by 1 base, and 11 bases separated the two germline ends. There are 13 residues in the CDR3. Germline CDR1 reads MNHEY; CDR2 reads SVGAGI. CDR3 DNA sequence: TGTGCCAGCGCCCGCCGGGAGAACACTGAAGCTTTCTTT. This gives the protein CASARRENTEAFF.

The chain carries TRBV19 and TRBJ1-2; TRBD1 might be the D (5 bases). This CDR3 comprises 11 residues. Looked up from germline, CDR1 is LNHDA and CDR2 is SQIVND (reference sequence). With 4 bases removed from V and 8 bases from J, the gap between germline ends came to 8 bases. This CDR3 is CASSSTGGYTF. For the CDR3, the DNA is TGTGCCAGTAGTAGTACAGGAGGCTACACCTTC.

The V gene is TRBV9, the J gene TRBJ1-2; 7 nucleotides align to TRBD1. The CDR3 covers 17 residues. Trimming cost V 1 base and J 0 bases; bases outside gene matches: 9. Germline assignment: CDR1 SGDLS and CDR2 YYNGEE. CDR3 loop: CASSVKGQRGTNYGYTF. The CDR3 DNA follows: TGTGCCAGCAGCGTAAAGGGACAGCGGGGTACTAACTATGGCTACACCTTC.

The rearrangement links TRBV7-2 to TRBJ1-2; D unresolved. Germline V gives CDR1 SGHTA, CDR2 FQGNSA. This CDR3 comprises 13 residues. V lost 5 bases and J lost 0, with 7 bases in between. The CDR3 DNA reads as TGTGCCAGCAGCGCACAGACTAACTATGGCTACACCTTC. It codes for CASSAQTNYGYTF.